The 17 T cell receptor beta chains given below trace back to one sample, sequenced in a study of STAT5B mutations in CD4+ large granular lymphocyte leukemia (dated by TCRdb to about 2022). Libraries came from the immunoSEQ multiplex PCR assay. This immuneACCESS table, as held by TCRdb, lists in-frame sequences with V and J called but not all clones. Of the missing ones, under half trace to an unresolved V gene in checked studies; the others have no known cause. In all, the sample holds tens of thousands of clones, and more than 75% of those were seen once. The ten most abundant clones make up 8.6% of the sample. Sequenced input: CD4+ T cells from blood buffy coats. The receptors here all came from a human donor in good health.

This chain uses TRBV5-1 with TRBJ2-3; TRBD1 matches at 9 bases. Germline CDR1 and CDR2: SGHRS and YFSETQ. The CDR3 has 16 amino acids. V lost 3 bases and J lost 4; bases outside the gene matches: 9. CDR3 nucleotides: TGCGCCAGCAGCTACGTGGGACAGGGTGGGTCAGATACGCAGTATTTT. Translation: CASSYVGQGGSDTQYF.

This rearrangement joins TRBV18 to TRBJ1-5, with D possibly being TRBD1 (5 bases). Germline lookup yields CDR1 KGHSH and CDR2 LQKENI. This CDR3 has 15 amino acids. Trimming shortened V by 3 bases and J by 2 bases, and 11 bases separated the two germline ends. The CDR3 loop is CASSPAGQGNQPQHF. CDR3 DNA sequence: TGTGCCAGCTCACCTGCGGGGCAAGGCAATCAGCCCCAGCATTTT.

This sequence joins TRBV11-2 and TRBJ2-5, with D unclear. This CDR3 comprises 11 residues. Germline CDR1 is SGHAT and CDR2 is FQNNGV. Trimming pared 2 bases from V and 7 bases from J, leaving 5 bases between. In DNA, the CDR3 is TGTGCCAGCAGCTTATATGGGACCCAGTACTTC. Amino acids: CASSLYGTQYF.

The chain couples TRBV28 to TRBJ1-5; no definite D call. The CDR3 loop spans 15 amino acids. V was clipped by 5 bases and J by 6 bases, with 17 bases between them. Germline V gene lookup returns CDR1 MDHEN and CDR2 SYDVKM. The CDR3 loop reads CASSTPGSQGQPQHF. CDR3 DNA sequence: TGTGCCAGCAGTACCCCGGGGTCCCAAGGTCAGCCCCAGCATTTT. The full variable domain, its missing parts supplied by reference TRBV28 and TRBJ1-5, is DVKVTQSSRYLVKRTGEKVFLECVQDMDHENMFWYRQDPGLGLRLIYFSYDVKMKEKGDIPEGYSVSREKKERFSLILESASTNQTSMYLCASSTPGSQGQPQHFGDGTRLSIL.

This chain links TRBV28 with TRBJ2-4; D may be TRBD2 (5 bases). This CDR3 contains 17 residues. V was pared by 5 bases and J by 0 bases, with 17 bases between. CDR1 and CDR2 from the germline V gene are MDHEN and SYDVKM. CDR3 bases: TGTGCCAGCAGTCCACGAGGGAGTTCTTTAGCCAAAAACATTCAGTACTTC. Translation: CASSPRGSSLAKNIQYF. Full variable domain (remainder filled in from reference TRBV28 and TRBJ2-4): DVKVTQSSRYLVKRTGEKVFLECVQDMDHENMFWYRQDPGLGLRLIYFSYDVKMKEKGDIPEGYSVSREKKERFSLILESASTNQTSMYLCASSPRGSSLAKNIQYFGAGTRLSVL.

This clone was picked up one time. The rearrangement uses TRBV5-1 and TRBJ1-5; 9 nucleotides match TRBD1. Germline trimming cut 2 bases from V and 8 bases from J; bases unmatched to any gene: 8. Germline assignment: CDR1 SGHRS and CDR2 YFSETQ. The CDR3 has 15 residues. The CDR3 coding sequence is TGCGCCAGCAGCTTTGGGACAGGGACGTTGGAGCCCCAGCATTTT. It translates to CASSFGTGTLEPQHF.

For the CDR3, the DNA is TGTGCCAGCAGCTTCCGAGGAAACAATGAGCAGTTCTTC. This encodes CASSFRGNNEQFF. The V call is TRBV7-2, the J call TRBJ2-1, with no clear D. V was clipped by 3 bases and J by 5 bases, with 8 bases between them. This CDR3 comprises 13 residues. CDR1 SGHTA and CDR2 FQGNSA come from the germline V gene.

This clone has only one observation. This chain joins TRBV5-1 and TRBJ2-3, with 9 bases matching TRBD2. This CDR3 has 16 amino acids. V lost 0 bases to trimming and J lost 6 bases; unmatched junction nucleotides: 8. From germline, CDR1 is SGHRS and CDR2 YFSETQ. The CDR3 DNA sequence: TGCGCCAGCAGCTTGGTTGGCGGGGGGGCCGAGGATACGCAGTATTTT. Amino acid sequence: CASSLVGGGAEDTQYF.

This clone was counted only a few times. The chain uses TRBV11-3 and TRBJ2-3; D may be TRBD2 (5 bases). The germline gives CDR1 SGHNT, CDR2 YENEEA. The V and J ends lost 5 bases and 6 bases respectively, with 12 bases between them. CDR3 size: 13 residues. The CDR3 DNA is TGTGCCAGCAGCAGGGAGTTTAGTGATACGCAGTATTTT. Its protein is CASSREFSDTQYF.

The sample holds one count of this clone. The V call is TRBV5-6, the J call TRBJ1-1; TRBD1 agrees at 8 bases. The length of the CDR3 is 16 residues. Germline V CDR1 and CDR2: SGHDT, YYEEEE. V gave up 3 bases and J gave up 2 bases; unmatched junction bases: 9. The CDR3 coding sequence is TGTGCCAGCAGCTACGGACAGGGATGGACCAACACTGAAGCTTTCTTT. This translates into CASSYGQGWTNTEAFF.

Written as DNA, the CDR3 is TGCGCCAGCAGCTTGGGTAGCGGGGGCCCTTATTACGAGCAGTACTTC. It specifies CASSLGSGGPYYEQYF. This chain uses TRBV5-1 with TRBJ2-7; 9 bases fit TRBD2. The V gene's germline CDR1 is SGHRS and CDR2 YFSETQ. This CDR3 is built from 16 residues. With V trimmed by 0 bases and J by 4 bases, 8 bases remained unmatched.

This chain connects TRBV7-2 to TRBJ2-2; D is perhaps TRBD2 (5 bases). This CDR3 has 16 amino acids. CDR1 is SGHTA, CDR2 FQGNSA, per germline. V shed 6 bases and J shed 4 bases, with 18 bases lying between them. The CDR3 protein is CASSFSRGGRTGELFF. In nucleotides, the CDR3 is TGTGCCAGCAGTTTTTCCCGCGGCGGGCGCACCGGGGAGCTGTTTTTT.

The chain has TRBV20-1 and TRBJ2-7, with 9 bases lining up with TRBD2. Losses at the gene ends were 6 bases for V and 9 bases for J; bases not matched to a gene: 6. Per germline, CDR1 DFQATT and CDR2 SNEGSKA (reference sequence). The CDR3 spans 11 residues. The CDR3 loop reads CSARTSVGQYF. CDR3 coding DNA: TGCAGTGCAAGGACTAGCGTGGGGCAGTACTTC.

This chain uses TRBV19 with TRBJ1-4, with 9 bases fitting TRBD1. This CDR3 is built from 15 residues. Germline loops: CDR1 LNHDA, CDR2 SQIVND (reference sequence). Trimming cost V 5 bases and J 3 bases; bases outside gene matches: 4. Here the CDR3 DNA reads TGTGCCAGTAGTTTCAGGACAGGGGCTAATGAAAAACTGTTTTTT. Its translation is CASSFRTGANEKLFF. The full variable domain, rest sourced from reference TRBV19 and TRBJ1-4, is DGGITQSPKYLFRKEGQNVTLSCEQNLNHDAMYWYRQDPGQGLRLIYYSQIVNDFQKGDIAEGYSVSREKKESFPLTVTSAQKNPTAFYLCASSFRTGANEKLFFGSGTQLSVL.

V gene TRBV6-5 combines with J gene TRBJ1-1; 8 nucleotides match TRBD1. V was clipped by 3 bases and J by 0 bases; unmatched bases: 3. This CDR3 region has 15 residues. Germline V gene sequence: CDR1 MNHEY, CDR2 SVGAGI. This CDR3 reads CASSYQGAMNTEAFF. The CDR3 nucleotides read TGTGCCAGCAGTTATCAGGGGGCGATGAACACTGAAGCTTTCTTT.

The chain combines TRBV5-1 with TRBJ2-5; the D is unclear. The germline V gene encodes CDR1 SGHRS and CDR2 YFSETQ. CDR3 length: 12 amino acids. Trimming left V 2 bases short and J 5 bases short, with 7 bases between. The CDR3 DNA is TGCGCCAGCAGCTTATCACAGGAGACCCAGTACTTC. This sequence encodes CASSLSQETQYF.

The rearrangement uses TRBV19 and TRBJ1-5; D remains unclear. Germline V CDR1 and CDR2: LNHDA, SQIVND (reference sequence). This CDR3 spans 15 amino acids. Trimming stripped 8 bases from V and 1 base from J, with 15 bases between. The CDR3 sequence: CASSVNGKSNQPQHF. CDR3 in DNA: TGTGCCAGTTCCGTGAACGGGAAGAGCAATCAGCCCCAGCATTTT. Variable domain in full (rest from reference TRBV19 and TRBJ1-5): DGGITQSPKYLFRKEGQNVTLSCEQNLNHDAMYWYRQDPGQGLRLIYYSQIVNDFQKGDIAEGYSVSREKKESFPLTVTSAQKNPTAFYLCASSVNGKSNQPQHFGDGTRLSIL.